The entry below gives a single T cell receptor (beta chain) sequence along with its context. Its antigen specificity is not known. No much larger clone is present one base from it, and per-base qualities are unavailable. The CDR3 regions of human TCRbeta chains were subjected to immunosequencing. As for the authors' bioinformatics: Repertoire TCRs were checked for matches against a reference library of SARS-CoV-2-specific TCRs that had been generated using the MIRA antigen-specificity platform. Breadth meant the fraction of unique TCRs that were SARS-CoV-2-associated, whereas depth meant the fraction of total T cells that were SARS-CoV-2-associated. Using the MIRA data, each spike-specific TCR was mapped to the spike region that the TCR reacts to and placed in a CD4 or CD8 class. Log10-transformed breadth and depth values were compared by one-way ANOVA with Sidak's multiple comparisons tests. Here the immuneACCESS table is served through TCRdb, limited to in-frame sequences with V and J called. Missing clones are a known gap in these copies; in checked studies unresolved V genes cover under half, and the rest lacks a known reason. V, J and clone size derive from that table, while D and trimming were established from the DNA sequence. Here the sample has some 90,000 clones; approximately 88% occur a single time. The ten most abundant clones make up approximately 15% of the sample.

The data originate from a study of T cell responses to AZD1222 COVID-19 vaccine (dated by TCRdb to about 2021). For context, the study as a whole: AZD1222 recipients with second doses at about 4 weeks or about 12 weeks were pooled, because spike-specific TCR depth and breadth did not differ between schedules. TCR sequencing was performed for 230 to 250 trial participants, of whom 200 to 210 were given two doses of AZD1222 and around 25 were given two doses of MenACWY control vaccine. Trial participants were enrolled into age subgroups of 18-55, 56-69 and 70-plus years, which contained approximately 150, 30 and 60 TCR-sequenced participants, respectively. Here is what the overall study found, with its caveats: Nearly half of unique spike-specific TCRs reportedly recognized epitopes outside regions mutated in the B.1.351 and B.1.1.7 variants. In the small 56-69-year group, the increase in depth fell short of significance, most likely because of low power. Most participants were white British and females outnumbered males, and the authors suggested that clonal diversity may have been underestimated. A significant rise in spike-specific TCR breadth and depth was observed after two AZD1222 doses relative to day 0 and relative to MenACWY recipients. Because no samples from the day 14 peak response were available, repertoires could be characterized only after the peak T cell response. Vaccine-associated CD4 TCRs spanned the whole spike protein, with dominant responses in regions 160-218 and 743-854. Conclusions about previously exposed vaccinees are limited, since just a handful of AZD1222 recipients were seropositive for SARS-CoV-2 at baseline.

The sample's time point label, in plain terms: baseline before first vaccination. Vaccinee samples were obtained from the UK trials COV001 and COV002, which included a single-blind randomized controlled phase 2/3 trial of AZD1222 (ChAdOx1 nCoV-19) in healthy adults. Trial participant PBMC samples were collected at day 0 and day 28 after the second dose for TCRbeta chain sequencing. The source of this sequence is an adult in good health. Sequences were derived from peripheral blood, sampled on day 0 of AZD1222 vaccination.

The DNA sequence is TGTGCCAGCAGTACTCGGACCACTGAAGCTTTCTTT. This encodes CASSTRTTEAFF. The chain joins TRBV2 to TRBJ1-1, with an unclear D gene assignment. V gives up 5 bases and J gives up 4 bases, and the segment between their germline ends measures 8 bases. The germline V gene encodes CDR1 SNHLY and CDR2 FYNNEI. The CDR3 numbers 12 residues from cysteine through phenylalanine. Just the 36-base CDR3 DNA is kept, in frame starting at base 1.